This T cell receptor (beta chain) was observed in a study of cytomegalovirus exposure and HLA in healthy donors. General study results and limits: The authors confirmed in vitro that three CMV-associated chains were specific for CMV antigens.

TCRdb's copy holds only in-frame clones and misses some; the assay was immunoSEQ multiplex PCR. The table shows a few hundred thousand clones, with around 90% occurring only once. Germline V gene sequence: CDR1 SEHNR, CDR2 FQNEAQ (reference sequence). The CDR3 extends over 13 amino acids. Trimming pared 3 bases from V and 14 bases from J, leaving 14 bases between. As to this clone: Its antigen is not identified.

This TCR was recovered from a woman aged 18-30 years in good health and CMV-seronegative. Material: PBMCs. V usage is TRBV7-9 and J usage is TRBJ1-6; D not certain. The CDR3 loop reads CASSLQYDWALHF. DNA for the CDR3: TGTGCCAGCAGCTTGCAATATGACTGGGCCCTCCACTTT.